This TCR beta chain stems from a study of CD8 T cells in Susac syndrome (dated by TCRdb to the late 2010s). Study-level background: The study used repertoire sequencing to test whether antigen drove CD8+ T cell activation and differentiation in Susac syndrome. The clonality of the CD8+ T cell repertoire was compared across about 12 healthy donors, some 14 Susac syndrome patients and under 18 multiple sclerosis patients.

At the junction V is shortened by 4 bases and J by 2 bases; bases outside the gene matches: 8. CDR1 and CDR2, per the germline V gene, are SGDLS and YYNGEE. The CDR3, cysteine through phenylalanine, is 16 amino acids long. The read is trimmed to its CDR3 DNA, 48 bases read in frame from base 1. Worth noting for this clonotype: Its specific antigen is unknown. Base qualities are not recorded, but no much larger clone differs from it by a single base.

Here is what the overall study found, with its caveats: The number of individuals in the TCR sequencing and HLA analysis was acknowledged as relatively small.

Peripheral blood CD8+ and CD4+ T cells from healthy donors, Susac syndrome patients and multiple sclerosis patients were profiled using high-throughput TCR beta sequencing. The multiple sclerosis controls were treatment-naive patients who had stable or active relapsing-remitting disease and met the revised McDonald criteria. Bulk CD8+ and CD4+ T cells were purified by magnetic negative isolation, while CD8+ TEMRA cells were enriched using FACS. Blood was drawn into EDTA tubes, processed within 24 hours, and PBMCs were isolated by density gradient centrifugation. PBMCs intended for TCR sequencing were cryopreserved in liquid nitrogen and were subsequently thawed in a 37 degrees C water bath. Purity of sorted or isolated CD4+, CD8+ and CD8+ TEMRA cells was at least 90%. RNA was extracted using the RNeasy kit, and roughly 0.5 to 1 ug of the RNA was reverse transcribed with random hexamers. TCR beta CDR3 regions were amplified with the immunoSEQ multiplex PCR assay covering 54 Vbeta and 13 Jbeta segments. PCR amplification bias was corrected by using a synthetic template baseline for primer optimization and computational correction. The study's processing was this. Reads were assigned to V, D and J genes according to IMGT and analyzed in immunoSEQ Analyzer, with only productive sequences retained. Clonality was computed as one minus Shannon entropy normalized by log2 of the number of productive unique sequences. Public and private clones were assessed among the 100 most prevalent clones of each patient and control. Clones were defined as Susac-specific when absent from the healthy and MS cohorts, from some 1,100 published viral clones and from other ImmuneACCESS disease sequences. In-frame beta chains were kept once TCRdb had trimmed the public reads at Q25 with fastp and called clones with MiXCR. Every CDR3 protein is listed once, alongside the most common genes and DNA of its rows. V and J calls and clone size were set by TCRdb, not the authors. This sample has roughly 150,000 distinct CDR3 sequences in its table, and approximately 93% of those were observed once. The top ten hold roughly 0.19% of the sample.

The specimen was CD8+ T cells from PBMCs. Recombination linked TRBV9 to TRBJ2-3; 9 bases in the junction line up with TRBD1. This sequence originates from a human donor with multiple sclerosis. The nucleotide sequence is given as TGTGCCAGCAGCCTTCAAACAGGGGGCCCCACAGATACGCAGTATTTT. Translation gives CASSLQTGGPTDTQYF.